This TCR beta chain was found in a study of relationships among human T cell subsets. As concerns this clonotype: No antigen is known for it.

This CDR3 spans 10 amino acids. CDR1 and CDR2 (germline): DFQATT, SNEGSKA (reference sequence). With 6 bases removed from V and 8 bases from J, the gap between germline ends came to 10 bases. The Th1 cells were the flow-through after CD25, CD56 and CD294 bead selections. From mRNA, alpha and beta CDR3 regions were amplified using semiquantitative ARM-PCR. In ARM-PCR, communal superprimers followed tagged nested gene-specific primers for exponential amplification. Using its own MiXCR run on the multiplex PCR reads, TCRdb lists one record per CDR3 protein. The sample carries about 13,000 distinct CDR3 sequences, around 70% recorded once. Study-level points and caveats: Clones with over 100 reads held over 50% of CD8+ cytotoxic sequences. Th1, Th2 and regulatory subsets overlapped substantially in CDR3 sequences.

Sequencing was carried out using CD4+ Th1 cells sorted from blood. The chain links TRBV20-1 to TRBJ1-2, with a tentative D call TRBD1 (5 bases). The source is a man aged 40-55 years in good health. CDR3 sequence reads: CSAVREGYTF. The CDR3 nucleotides read TGCAGTGCCGTCAGGGAAGGCTACACCTTC.